This is a list of T cell receptor beta chains from one sample in a study of blood T cell repertoires in COVID-19. Using immunoSEQ multiplex PCR, the repertoire was profiled, and TCRdb retains in-frame clones only, with some absent. The sample includes approximately 150,000 clones, 79% of them seen just once. The specimen sequenced was peripheral blood. The receptors come from a middle-aged man with active or convalescent COVID-19. CDR3s include the opening cysteine and the closing phenylalanine or tryptophan. A D gene is named only where the DNA matches it firmly. Rows give clone size only sometimes, using once, few, many, or a class for an expanded clone.

j_call v_call d_call clone_size cdr3_nt cdr3_aa
TRBJ2-1 TRBV27 TRBD2 few TGTGCCAGCAGTCCTAGCGGGAGTAACAATGAGCAGTTCTTC CASSPSGSNNEQFF
TRBJ1-3 TRBV3-1/TRBV3-2 NA NA TGTGCCAGCAGCCAAGATTCCGTCTCTGGAAACACCATATATTTT CASSQDSVSGNTIYF
TRBJ2-1 TRBV9 NA NA TGTGCCAGCAGCCGGGACACCTACAATGAGCAGTTCTTC CASSRDTYNEQFF
TRBJ2-2 TRBV5-1 NA NA TGCGCCAGCAGCTTGTCCAGCACCGGGGAGCTGTTTTTT CASSLSSTGELFF
TRBJ2-7 TRBV27 TRBD2 NA TGTGCCAGCAGCATAGCGGGAGTGGGCTACGAGCAGTACTTC CASSIAGVGYEQYF
TRBJ1-2 TRBV27 NA NA TGTGCCAGCAGCGATAGGGGGACACCGATTTCCCCTGGCTACACCTTC CASSDRGTPISPGYTF
TRBJ2-2 TRBV5-1 TRBD2 NA TGCGCCAGCAGCTTGGTAGCGGGAGGCTACACCGGGGAGCTGTTTTTT CASSLVAGGYTGELFF
TRBJ2-1 TRBV18 NA NA TGTGCCAGCTCACCAACATACGCTTACAATGAGCAGTTCTTC CASSPTYAYNEQFF
TRBJ2-7 TRBV29-1 NA NA TGCAGCGGCAGCGTTGCCAGCGAGCAGTACTTC CSGSVASEQYF
TRBJ2-1 TRBV5-4 NA NA TGTGCCAGCAGCTTGGAGACGACAGAATACAATGAGCAGTTCTTC CASSLETTEYNEQFF
TRBJ2-7 TRBV18 NA NA TGTGCCAGCTCACCCCCGTTGGCCGAAACCTACGAGCAGTACTTC CASSPPLAETYEQYF
TRBJ2-5 TRBV5-1 NA NA TGCGCCAGCAGCTTGGTCGCTAGCCCCGAACAAGAGACCCAGTACTTC CASSLVASPEQETQYF
TRBJ1-2 TRBV2 TRBD1 NA TGTGCCAGCAGTAGGAGGACAGGGGGTAACTATGGCTACACCTTC CASSRRTGGNYGYTF
TRBJ2-1 TRBV18 TRBD2 NA TGTGCCAGCTCATCATTAGCGGGAGCTAATGAGCAGTTCTTC CASSSLAGANEQFF
TRBJ1-2 TRBV7-9 TRBD1 once TGTGCCAGCAGCCCCGGGACAGAAGCTGGCTACACCTTC CASSPGTEAGYTF
TRBJ2-7 TRBV5-6 NA NA TGTGCCAGCAGCGCGGGGAGCTCCTACGAGCAGTACTTC CASSAGSSYEQYF
TRBJ2-7 TRBV24-1 NA NA TGTGCCACCAGTAGCGTGTTTCGCTCCTACGAGCAGTACTTC CATSSVFRSYEQYF
TRBJ2-2 TRBV2 TRBD2 NA TGTGCCAGTTCCGGGACTAGGAACACCGGGGAGCTGTTTTTT CASSGTRNTGELFF
TRBJ1-4 TRBV5-1 NA NA TGCGCCAGCAGCGTCCGGGGTCACGGCGGGAATGAAAAACTGTTTTTT CASSVRGHGGNEKLFF
TRBJ2-7 TRBV25-1 TRBD1 NA TGTGCCAGCAGTGAATTGGGGGGACAGGTCTCCTACGAGCAGTACTTC CASSELGGQVSYEQYF
TRBJ1-6 TRBV5-1 NA NA TGCGCCAGCAGCTTGGAGGCGGAGAATTCACCCCTCCACTTT CASSLEAENSPLHF
TRBJ2-5 TRBV5-4 NA NA TGTGCCAGCAGCCGGGGAGGGGGAGAGACCCAGTACTTC CASSRGGGETQYF
TRBJ1-1 TRBV5-1 NA once TGCGCCAGCAGCTCGACCCAGGGTTTGGGGACTGAAGCTTTCTTT CASSSTQGLGTEAFF
TRBJ1-5 TRBV7-9 NA once TGTGCCAGCAGCTCCGCCGGTACCAATCAGCCCCAGCATTTT CASSSAGTNQPQHF
TRBJ2-2 TRBV5-6 TRBD2 NA TGTGCCAGCAGCTTGGGTGGGGACTACTACACCGGGGAGCTGTTTTTT CASSLGGDYYTGELFF
TRBJ2-1 TRBV5-4 NA NA TGTGCCAGCAGCATCAGGAATGGAGGGCAGTTCTTC CASSIRNGGQFF
TRBJ1-6 TRBV19 TRBD1 NA TGTGCCAGTAGTATAGGATTGCGGACAGGGGATAATTCACCCCTCCACTTT CASSIGLRTGDNSPLHF
TRBJ1-2 TRBV29-1 TRBD1 NA TGCAGCGTTGAAACGGGGCTGGGGACAGGGTCATACACCTTC CSVETGLGTGSYTF
TRBJ1-5 TRBV28 NA NA TGTGCCAGCACCCTCCAGGATAGATATAGCAATCAGCCCCAGCATTTT CASTLQDRYSNQPQHF
TRBJ1-6 TRBV6-2/TRBV6-3 NA NA TGTGCCAGCAGCCGGCGGAGCTCCTATAATTCACCCCTCCACTTT CASSRRSSYNSPLHF
TRBJ2-5 TRBV21-1 NA NA TGTGCCCCAGGAGAGACCCAGTACTTC CAPGETQYF
TRBJ2-7 TRBV5-6 TRBD1 NA TGTGCCAGCAGCTCATCATCTTCGGGACAGGGGAGGTACGAGCAGTACTTC CASSSSSSGQGRYEQYF
TRBJ2-3 TRBV28 TRBD2 few TGTGCCAGCAGTTTATATAGCGGGAGCAACACAGATACGCAGTATTTT CASSLYSGSNTDTQYF
TRBJ1-6 TRBV5-1 NA NA TGCGCCAGCAGCTTGAACCAGGGTAATTCACCCCTCCACTTT CASSLNQGNSPLHF
TRBJ1-2 TRBV11-2 NA few TGTGCCAGCAGCTTAACCCACCGGACAGTTTATGGCTACACCTTC CASSLTHRTVYGYTF
TRBJ1-4 TRBV27 NA NA TGTGCCAGCAGTTCCGGAAGGGGGGGTGAAAAACTGTTTTTT CASSSGRGGEKLFF
TRBJ1-3 TRBV11-2 NA NA TGTGCCAGCAGCTTTAACTCTGGAAACACCATATATTTT CASSFNSGNTIYF
TRBJ2-5 TRBV24-1 TRBD1 NA TGTGCCACCAGTGATTTGCGGACAGGACGAGAGACCCAGTACTTC CATSDLRTGRETQYF
TRBJ2-7 TRBV19 TRBD2 NA TGTGCCAGTGCGGGAGGCCCCTTAGCGGGAGGAGTCTACGAGCAGTACTTC CASAGGPLAGGVYEQYF
TRBJ2-6 TRBV19 TRBD1 NA TGTGCCAGTCGTGGACAGGGGGGCTCTGGGGCCAACGTCCTGACTTTC CASRGQGGSGANVLTF